This TCR beta chain was observed in a study of control samples from healthy donors and cancer patients. Here immunoSEQ multiplex PCR was the method, and the copy in TCRdb shows in-frame clones only, minus some. This sample has 150,000 to 200,000 clones, with about 90% found just once. Trimming took off 3 bases at V and 2 bases at J, with 8 bases between the two ends. The CDR3 totals 13 residues. Germline lookup yields CDR1 KGHSH and CDR2 LQKENI. Sequenced input: blood. The receptor was derived from a woman in her 30s in good health. The rearrangement links TRBV18 to TRBJ2-7; D is possibly TRBD1 or TRBD2 (5 bases each). As DNA, the CDR3 is TGTGCCAGCTCACCCGGGGCAGCCTACGAGCAGTACTTC. The encoded protein is CASSPGAAYEQYF.